A selection of T cell receptor beta chains follows, all from one sample in a study of cytomegalovirus exposure and HLA in healthy donors. Produced via immunoSEQ multiplex PCR; TCRdb's table is partial and in-frame only. The sample lists fewer than 20,000 clones, about four fifths seen once, with about 22% in the top ten. The sample was PBMCs. These receptors were obtained from a human donor in good health. The conserved cysteine and the conserved F or W are not part of the CDR3 here. Fields, in order: J gene, V gene, CDR3 protein.

>TRBJ2-7|TRBV10-2
ASRASGSSPYEQY
>TRBJ2-3|TRBV13
ASSLEVGEDTQY
>TRBJ2-1|TRBV10-2
ASKGVWSYNEQF
>TRBJ1-4|TRBV7-2
ASSGQFNEKLF
>TRBJ1-3|TRBV2
ARQTGWIVGNTIY
>TRBJ2-1|TRBV4-3
ASSQDGNRYNEQF
>TRBJ2-6|TRBV4-1
ASSQDPLLSGANVLT
>TRBJ1-2|TRBV7-8
ASSPWEDGYT
>TRBJ2-1|TRBV7-2
ASSSLRAGVGNEQF
>TRBJ1-4|TRBV25-1
ASSERETTNEKLF
>TRBJ2-1|TRBV25-1
ASSENTGAEGGNEQF
>TRBJ1-2|TRBV18
ASSPGQGLYGYT
>TRBJ2-2|TRBV5-1
ASSLGVIPGELF
>TRBJ1-2|TRBV4-2
ASSRLYGEEYGYT
>TRBJ1-2|TRBV6-5
ASSRSGWNYGYT
>TRBJ1-6|TRBV6-5
ASSRDRGGSPLH
>TRBJ1-2|TRBV10-3
AISVGGGPYGYT